This T cell receptor (beta chain) was found in a study of beta chain features in type 1 diabetes. The study's findings and limits: All four CD4+ subsets from Type 1 diabetes patients carried moderately but significantly shorter TCRB CDR3s. Small HLA sub-analyses could not settle whether HLA shapes TCRB rearrangement. Compared to healthy donors, patients appeared to have naive, central memory and Treg TCRB repertoires that were more alike.

Expressed TCRB transcripts were sequenced, since all the RNA that had been isolated was reverse transcribed. Libraries were prepared by immunoSEQ multiplex PCR; TCRdb keeps only in-frame clonotypes and omits some of them. Among 300,000 to 350,000 clones listed, approximately 13% were seen once. This clone was detected only a few times. Its target is unknown. Unmatched junction bases numbered 6, after V lost 3 bases and J lost 0 bases. CDR3 length: 17 amino acids. Germline V gene data show CDR1 as SGDLS and CDR2 as YYNGEE. Purities in excess of 95% were seen in all sorted populations. The chain employs TRBV9 and TRBJ2-6, with 7 bases lining up with TRBD2. The specimen was naive CD4+ T cells from blood. The TCR comes from a woman between 18 and 30 years old with type 1 diabetes. Here the CDR3 reads CASSGAGPYSGANVLTF. The CDR3 DNA follows: TGTGCCAGCAGCGGAGCGGGACCCTACTCTGGGGCCAACGTCCTGACTTTC.